This TCR beta chain comes out of a study of CD8+CD57+ T cells in acquired aplastic anemia. Study-level information: Sorted CD4+ and CD8+ cells yielded roughly 3.5 ug of DNA on average. Study-wide results and limits: Patients and controls shared approximately 30 CD8+ CDR3 sequences, highly expressed in patients.

CDR3 and TCR beta VDJ profiling relied on genomic DNA as the template. Using its own MiXCR run on the reads, TCRdb lists one record per CDR3 protein. The sample records fewer than 250,000 distinct CDR3 sequences, around 50% being singletons. As to this clonotype: Its antigen is undetermined.

Patients chosen for sequencing had shown CD8+CD57+ cell expansion by flow cytometry. Among the patients, none had received any therapy at the time of blood sampling. This CDR3 is built from 17 residues. Trimming at V came to 3 bases and at J to 6 bases, leaving 17 bases not matched to a gene. The sequencing input was sorted CD4+, CD8+, or CD8+CD57+ T cells (not recorded which) from PBMCs. The chain employs TRBV12-3 or TRBV12-4 and TRBJ2-7; TRBD2 aligns across 7 bases. The sequence came from a human donor with aplastic anemia. The CDR3 sequence: CASSFCLGGGSECEQYF. CDR3 DNA sequence: TGTGCCAGCAGTTTTTGCTTGGGGGGGGGGAGCGAGTGCGAGCAGTACTTC.